This entry lists 18 T cell receptor beta chains sequenced from one sample in a study of T cells expressing NK-cell markers. TCRdb derives one entry per CDR3 protein from the 5' RACE reads, leaving out DNA. Its table records 500,000 to 700,000 distinct CDR3 sequences. The sequenced sample consisted of blood T cells: a sorted CD56 or NKG2C T cell subset, CD4+ or CD8+ T cells, or bulk PBMC T cells (not recorded which). These receptors all stem from a man younger than 35 in good health.

This sequence joins TRBV9 and TRBJ2-3; without DNA, the TCRdb call of TRBD2 cannot be checked. Germline values: CDR1 SGDLS, CDR2 YYNGEE. This CDR3 has 19 amino acids. This CDR3 is CASSVSVASGRLGTDTQYF.

The CDR3: CASSVVGAVGNEQFF. V usage is TRBV9 and J usage is TRBJ2-1. The length of the CDR3 is 15 residues. Germline CDR1 SGDLS, CDR2 YYNGEE.

The genes are TRBV7-9 and TRBJ2-1; the D call from TCRdb, TRBD1, cannot be confirmed without DNA. In germline, CDR1 is SEHNR, CDR2 FQNEAQ (reference sequence). This CDR3 has 16 residues. The CDR3 here is CASSLIQGASYNEQFF.

The chain employs TRBV19 and TRBJ1-5; TCRdb designates TRBD1, a call that cannot be tested without DNA. CDR1 and CDR2 from the germline V gene are LNHDA and SQIVND (reference sequence). The CDR3 length is 14 residues. The CDR3: CASTRGGLNQPQHF.

The chain recombines TRBV4-3 with TRBJ1-6. The CDR3 length is 19 residues. In germline, CDR1 is LGHNA, CDR2 YSLEER. CDR3 residues: CASSQDASGSSSYNSPLHF.

The rearrangement links TRBV6-1 to TRBJ2-2; the TCRdb call, TRBD2, lacks DNA for checking. The V gene's germline CDR1 is MNHNS and CDR2 SASEGT. The CDR3 totals 17 residues. CDR3 in amino acids: CASRKTQPGRDTGELFF.

V usage is TRBV7-9 and J usage is TRBJ2-1. The CDR3 extends over 14 amino acids. Germline-derived CDR1 and CDR2 are SEHNR and FQNEAQ (reference sequence). Here the CDR3 reads CASSFTASYNEQFF.

V and J are TRBV6-1 and TRBJ2-1; TCRdb selects TRBD1, and the lack of DNA leaves this call unchecked. Germline V gives CDR1 MNHNS, CDR2 SASEGT. The CDR3 is 14 residues long. The CDR3 loop is CASSGEKRENEQFF.

This chain uses TRBV7-6 with TRBJ2-2; without DNA, the TCRdb call of TRBD2 cannot be checked. In germline, CDR1 is SGHVS, CDR2 FNYEAQ. The CDR3 runs 17 residues. CDR3 amino acids: CASSLPIAGGDTGELFF.

The chain joins TRBV20-1 to TRBJ2-2; with no DNA, the TCRdb D assignment of TRBD2 cannot be verified. The V gene's germline CDR1 is DFQATT and CDR2 SNEGSKA (reference sequence). This CDR3 contains 16 residues. This CDR3 is CSARDWASGIGGELFF.

V and J are TRBV5-1 and TRBJ1-5; TCRdb's D call of TRBD1 is untestable without DNA. Germline V gene lookup returns CDR1 SGHRS and CDR2 YFSETQ. The CDR3 has 15 residues. This CDR3 is CASSPEAGVRQPQHF.

The J gene is TRBJ2-2, the V gene TRBV28. Germline values: CDR1 MDHEN, CDR2 SYDVKM. The CDR3 is made up of 15 amino acids. The CDR3 sequence: CASSFVGVNTGELFF.

The V call is TRBV9, the J call TRBJ2-6; TCRdb names TRBD1, which stays unverified in the absence of DNA. The CDR3 length is 15 residues. Germline values: CDR1 SGDLS, CDR2 YYNGEE. The CDR3 sequence is CASSGTGPGANVLTF.

This chain uses TRBV6-1 with TRBJ1-6; as DNA is missing, the TRBD1 call by TCRdb cannot be tested. This CDR3 spans 17 amino acids. Germline assignment: CDR1 MNHNS and CDR2 SASEGT. The CDR3 reads CASSSGQGSSYNSPLHF.

The genes are TRBV6-6 and TRBJ1-2. Germline CDR1 MNHNY, CDR2 SVGAGI (reference sequence). This CDR3 is 13 amino acids long. The CDR3 reads CASSYSTEDGYTF.

The V gene is TRBV2, the J gene TRBJ2-2; TCRdb selects TRBD2, and the lack of DNA leaves this call unchecked. CDR3 length: 16 amino acids. CDR1 and CDR2 from the germline V gene are SNHLY and FYNNEI. The CDR3 spells CASSGRSGSPVGELFF.

The chain recombines TRBV20-1 with TRBJ2-1. CDR3 length: 14 amino acids. Looked up from germline, CDR1 is DFQATT and CDR2 is SNEGSKA (reference sequence). The CDR3 region is CSAAAGAAYNEQFF.

The CDR3 loop reads CSASKGLASSSYNEQFF. This sequence joins TRBV20-1 and TRBJ2-1; TCRdb designates TRBD2, a call that cannot be tested without DNA. This CDR3 is 17 amino acids long. CDR1 DFQATT and CDR2 SNEGSKA come from the germline V gene (reference sequence).